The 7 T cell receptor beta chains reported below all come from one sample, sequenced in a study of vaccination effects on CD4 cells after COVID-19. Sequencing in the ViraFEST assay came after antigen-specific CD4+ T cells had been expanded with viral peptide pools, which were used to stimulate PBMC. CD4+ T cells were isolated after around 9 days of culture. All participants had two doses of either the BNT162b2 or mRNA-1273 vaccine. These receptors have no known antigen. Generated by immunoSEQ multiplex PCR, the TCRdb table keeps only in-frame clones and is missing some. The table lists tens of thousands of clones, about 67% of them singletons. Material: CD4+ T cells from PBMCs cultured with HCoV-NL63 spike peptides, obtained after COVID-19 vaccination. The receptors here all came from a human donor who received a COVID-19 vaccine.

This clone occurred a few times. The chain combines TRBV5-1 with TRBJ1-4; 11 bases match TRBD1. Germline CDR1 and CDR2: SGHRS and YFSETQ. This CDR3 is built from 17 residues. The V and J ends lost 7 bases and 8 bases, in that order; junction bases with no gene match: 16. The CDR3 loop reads CASGFGDRGMSNEKLFF. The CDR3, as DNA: TGCGCCAGCGGGTTTGGGGACAGGGGGATGAGTAACGAAAAACTGTTTTTT.

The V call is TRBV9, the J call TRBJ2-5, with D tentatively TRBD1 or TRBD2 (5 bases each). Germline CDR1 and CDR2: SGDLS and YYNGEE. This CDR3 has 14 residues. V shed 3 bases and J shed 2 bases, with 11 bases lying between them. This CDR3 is CASSAGTIQETQYF. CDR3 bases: TGTGCCAGCAGCGCCGGGACCATTCAAGAGACCCAGTACTTC.

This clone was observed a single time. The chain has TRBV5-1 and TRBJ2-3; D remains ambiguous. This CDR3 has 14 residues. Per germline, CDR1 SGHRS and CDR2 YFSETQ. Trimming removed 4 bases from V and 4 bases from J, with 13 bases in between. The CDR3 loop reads CASSGRVTADTQYF. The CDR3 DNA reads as TGCGCCAGCAGCGGACGAGTAACGGCAGATACGCAGTATTTT.

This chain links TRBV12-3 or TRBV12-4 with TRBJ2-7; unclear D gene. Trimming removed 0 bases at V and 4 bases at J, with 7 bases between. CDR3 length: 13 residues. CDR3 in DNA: TGTGCCAGCAGTTTAGCGGGTGGGTACGAGCAGTACTTC. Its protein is CASSLAGGYEQYF.

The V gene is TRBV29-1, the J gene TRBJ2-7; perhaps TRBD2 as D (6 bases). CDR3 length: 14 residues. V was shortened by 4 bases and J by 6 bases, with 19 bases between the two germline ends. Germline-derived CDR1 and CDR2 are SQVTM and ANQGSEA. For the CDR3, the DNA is TGCAGCGTTGGACCTTCCGGGAGCGCCTCCGAGCAGTACTTC. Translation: CSVGPSGSASEQYF.

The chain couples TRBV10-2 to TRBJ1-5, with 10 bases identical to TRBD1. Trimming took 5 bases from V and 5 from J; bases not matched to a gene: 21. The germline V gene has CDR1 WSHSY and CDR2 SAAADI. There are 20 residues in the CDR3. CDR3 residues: CASSSSRQGALVLPDQPQHF. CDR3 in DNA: TGCGCCAGCAGTTCATCGCGACAGGGGGCACTCGTCCTCCCGGATCAGCCCCAGCATTTT.

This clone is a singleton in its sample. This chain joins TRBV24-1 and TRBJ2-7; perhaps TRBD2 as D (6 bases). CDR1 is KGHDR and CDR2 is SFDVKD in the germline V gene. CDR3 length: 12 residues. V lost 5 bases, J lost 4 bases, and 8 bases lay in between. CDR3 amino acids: CATSGGGYEQYF. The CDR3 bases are TGTGCCACCAGTGGTGGAGGGTACGAGCAGTACTTC.